This T cell receptor beta chain was captured in a study of response to subunit inactivated influenza vaccine. This clonotype appeared a few times. TCRdb re-called the RT-PCR reads with MiXCR, one entry per CDR3 protein. The sample lists about 540,000 distinct CDR3 sequences; 20% to 25% were seen once. The sample also formed part of further work on T cells expressing NK-cell markers. From that study: 5'RACE template switching built TCR beta cDNA with unique molecular identifiers.

This sequence originates from a middle-aged man who received an inactivated influenza vaccine. The source was CD4+ T cells sorted from PBMCs, collected 11 to 12 days after vaccination.

CDR3 in DNA: TGTGCCAGCTCACCGCCCCAGGGGTCCTACGAGCAGTACTTC. Translated, it gives CASSPPQGSYEQYF. The chain recombines TRBV18 with TRBJ2-7; D perhaps matches TRBD1 (6 bases). The V gene lost 3 bases and the J gene lost 1 base, with 10 bases spanning the gap. The CDR3 runs 14 residues. CDR1 is KGHSH and CDR2 is LQKENI in the germline V gene. The entire variable domain, with the rest obtained from reference TRBV18 and TRBJ2-7, is as follows: NAGVMQNPRHLVRRRGQEARLRCSPMKGHSHVYWYRQLPEEGLKFMVYLQKENIIDESGMPKERFSAEFPKEGPSILRIQQVVRGDSAAYFCASSPPQGSYEQYFGPGTRLTVT.